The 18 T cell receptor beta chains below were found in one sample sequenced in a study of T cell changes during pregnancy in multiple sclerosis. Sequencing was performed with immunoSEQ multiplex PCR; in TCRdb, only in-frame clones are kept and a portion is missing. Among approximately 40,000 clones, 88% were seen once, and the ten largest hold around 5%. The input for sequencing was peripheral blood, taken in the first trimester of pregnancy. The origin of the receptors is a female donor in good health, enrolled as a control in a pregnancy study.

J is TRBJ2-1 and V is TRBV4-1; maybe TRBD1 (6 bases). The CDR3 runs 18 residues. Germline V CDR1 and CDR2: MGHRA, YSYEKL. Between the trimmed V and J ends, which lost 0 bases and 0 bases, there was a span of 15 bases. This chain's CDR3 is CASSQEGPRQASYNEQFF. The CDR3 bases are TGCGCCAGCAGCCAAGAGGGGCCTAGACAGGCCTCCTACAATGAGCAGTTCTTC.

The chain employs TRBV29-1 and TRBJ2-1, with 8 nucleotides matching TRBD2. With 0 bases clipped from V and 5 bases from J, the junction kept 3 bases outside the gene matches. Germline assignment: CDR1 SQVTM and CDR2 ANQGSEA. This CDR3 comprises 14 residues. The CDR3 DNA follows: TGCAGCGTTGAAGACAATAGCGGGAACAATGAGCAGTTCTTC. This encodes CSVEDNSGNNEQFF.

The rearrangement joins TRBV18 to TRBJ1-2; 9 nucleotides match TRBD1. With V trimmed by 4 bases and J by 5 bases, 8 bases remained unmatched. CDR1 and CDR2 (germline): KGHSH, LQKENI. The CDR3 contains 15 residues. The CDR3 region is CASSRGQGTSYGYTF. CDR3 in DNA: TGTGCCAGCTCACGAGGACAGGGGACTAGTTATGGCTACACCTTC.

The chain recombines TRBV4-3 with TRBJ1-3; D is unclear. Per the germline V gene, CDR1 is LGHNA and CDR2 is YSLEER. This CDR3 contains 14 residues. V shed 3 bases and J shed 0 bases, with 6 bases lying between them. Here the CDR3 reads CASSQDSSGNTIYF. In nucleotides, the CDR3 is TGCGCCAGCAGCCAGGACTCCTCTGGAAACACCATATATTTT.

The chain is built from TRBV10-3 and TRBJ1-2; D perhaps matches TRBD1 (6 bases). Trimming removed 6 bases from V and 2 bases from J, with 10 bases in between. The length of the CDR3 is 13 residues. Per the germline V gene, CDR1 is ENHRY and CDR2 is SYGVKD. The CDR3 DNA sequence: TGTGCCATCAGAGAGGGACAAAACTATGGCTACACCTTC. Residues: CAIREGQNYGYTF.

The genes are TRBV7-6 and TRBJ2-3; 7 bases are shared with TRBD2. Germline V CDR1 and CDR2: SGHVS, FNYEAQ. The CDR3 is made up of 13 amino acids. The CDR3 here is CAVSGSGIDTQYF. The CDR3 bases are TGTGCTGTGTCGGGAAGCGGGATAGATACGCAGTATTTT. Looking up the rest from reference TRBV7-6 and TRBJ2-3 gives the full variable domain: GAGVSQSPRYKVTKRGQDVALRCDPISGHVSLYWYRQALGQGPEFLTYFNYEAQQDKSGLPNDRFSAERPEGSISTLTIQRTEQRDSAMYRCAVSGSGIDTQYFGPGTRLTVL.

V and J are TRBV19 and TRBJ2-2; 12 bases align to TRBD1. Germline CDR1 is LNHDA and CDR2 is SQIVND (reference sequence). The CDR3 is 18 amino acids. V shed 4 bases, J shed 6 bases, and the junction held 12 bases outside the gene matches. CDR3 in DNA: TGTGCCAGTAGTAGAGGAACCGGGACAGGGGGCCCATCCGGGGAGCTGTTTTTT. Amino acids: CASSRGTGTGGPSGELFF. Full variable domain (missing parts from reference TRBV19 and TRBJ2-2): DGGITQSPKYLFRKEGQNVTLSCEQNLNHDAMYWYRQDPGQGLRLIYYSQIVNDFQKGDIAEGYSVSREKKESFPLTVTSAQKNPTAFYLCASSRGTGTGGPSGELFFGEGSRLTVL.

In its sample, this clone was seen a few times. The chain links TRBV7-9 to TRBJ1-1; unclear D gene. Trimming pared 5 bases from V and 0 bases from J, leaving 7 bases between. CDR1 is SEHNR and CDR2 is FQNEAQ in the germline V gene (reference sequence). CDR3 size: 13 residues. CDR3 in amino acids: CASSPSMNTEAFF. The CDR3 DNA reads TGTGCCAGCAGCCCATCTATGAACACTGAAGCTTTCTTT.

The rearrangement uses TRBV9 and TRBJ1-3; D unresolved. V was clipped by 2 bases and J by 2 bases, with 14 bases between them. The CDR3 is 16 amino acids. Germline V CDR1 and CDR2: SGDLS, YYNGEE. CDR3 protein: CASSVSQAGPGNTIYF. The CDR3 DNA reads TGTGCCAGCAGCGTCTCTCAAGCTGGTCCTGGAAACACCATATATTTT.

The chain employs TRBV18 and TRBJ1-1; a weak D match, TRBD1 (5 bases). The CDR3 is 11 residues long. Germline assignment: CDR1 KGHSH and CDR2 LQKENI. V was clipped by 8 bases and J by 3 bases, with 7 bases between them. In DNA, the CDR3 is TGTGCCAGCCAGGGCGACACTGAAGCTTTCTTT. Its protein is CASQGDTEAFF.

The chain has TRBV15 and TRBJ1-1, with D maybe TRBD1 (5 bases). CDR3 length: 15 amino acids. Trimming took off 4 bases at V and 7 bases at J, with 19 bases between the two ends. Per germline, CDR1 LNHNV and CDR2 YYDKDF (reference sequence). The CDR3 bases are TGTGCCACCAGCACCCGACTTACAGGACGAAATGAAGCTTTCTTT. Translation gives CATSTRLTGRNEAFF.

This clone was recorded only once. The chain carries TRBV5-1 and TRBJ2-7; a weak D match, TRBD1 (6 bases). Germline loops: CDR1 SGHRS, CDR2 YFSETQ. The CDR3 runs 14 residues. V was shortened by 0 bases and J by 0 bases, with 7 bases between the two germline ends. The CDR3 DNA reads TGCGCCAGCAGCTTGGGGGGGCGCTCCTACGAGCAGTACTTC. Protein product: CASSLGGRSYEQYF.

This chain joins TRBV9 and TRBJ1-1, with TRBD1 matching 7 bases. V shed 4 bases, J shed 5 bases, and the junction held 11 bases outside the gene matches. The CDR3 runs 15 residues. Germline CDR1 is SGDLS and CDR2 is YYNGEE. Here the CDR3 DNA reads TGTGCCAGCAGCACCCAGGAGGACAGGACAACTGAAGCTTTCTTT. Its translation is CASSTQEDRTTEAFF.

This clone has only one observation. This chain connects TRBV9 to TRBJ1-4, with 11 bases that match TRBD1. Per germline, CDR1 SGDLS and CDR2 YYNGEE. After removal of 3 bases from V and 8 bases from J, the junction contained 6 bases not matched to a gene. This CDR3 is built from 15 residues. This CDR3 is CASSARTGGVEKLFF. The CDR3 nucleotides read TGTGCCAGCAGCGCCCGGACAGGGGGCGTAGAAAAACTGTTTTTT.

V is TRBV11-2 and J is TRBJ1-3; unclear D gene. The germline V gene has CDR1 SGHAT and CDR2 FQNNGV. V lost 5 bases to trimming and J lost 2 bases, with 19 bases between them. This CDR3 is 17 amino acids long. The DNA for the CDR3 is TGTGCCAGCAGCCTCCCGGGGAGGCCCGGGCCTGGAAACACCATATATTTT. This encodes CASSLPGRPGPGNTIYF.

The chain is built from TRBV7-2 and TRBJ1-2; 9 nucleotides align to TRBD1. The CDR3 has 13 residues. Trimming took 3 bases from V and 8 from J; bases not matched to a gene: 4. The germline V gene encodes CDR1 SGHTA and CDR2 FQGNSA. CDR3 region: CASSLGTGRGYTF. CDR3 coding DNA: TGTGCCAGCAGCTTGGGGACAGGGAGAGGCTACACCTTC.

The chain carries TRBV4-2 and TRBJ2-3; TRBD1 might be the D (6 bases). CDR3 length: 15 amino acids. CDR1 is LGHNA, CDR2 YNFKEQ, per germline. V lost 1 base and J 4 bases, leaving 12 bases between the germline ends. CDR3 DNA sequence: TGTGCCAGCAGCCAAGGAAAGACAGGAGCAGATACGCAGTATTTT. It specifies CASSQGKTGADTQYF.

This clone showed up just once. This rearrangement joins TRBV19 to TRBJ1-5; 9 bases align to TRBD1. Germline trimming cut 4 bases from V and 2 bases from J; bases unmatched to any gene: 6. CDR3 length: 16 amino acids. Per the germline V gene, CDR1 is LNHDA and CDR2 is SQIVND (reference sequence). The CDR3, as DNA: TGTGCCAGTAGTACGTACAGGGGGCGCGGCAATCAGCCCCAGCATTTT. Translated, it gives CASSTYRGRGNQPQHF. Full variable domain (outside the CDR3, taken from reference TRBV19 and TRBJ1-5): DGGITQSPKYLFRKEGQNVTLSCEQNLNHDAMYWYRQDPGQGLRLIYYSQIVNDFQKGDIAEGYSVSREKKESFPLTVTSAQKNPTAFYLCASSTYRGRGNQPQHFGDGTRLSIL.